This T cell receptor beta chain was obtained from a study of cytomegalovirus exposure and HLA in healthy donors. PCR used 60 Vbeta primers and 13 Jbeta primers. The repertoire was sequenced with immunoSEQ multiplex PCR; TCRdb's copy has only in-frame clones and lacks some. The sample yields more than 95,000 clones, 78% seen once. The CDR3 sequence is 15 residues long. CDR1 is MGHDK and CDR2 is SYGVNS in the germline V gene. The J segment lost 6 bases and the V segment lost 2 bases, leaving 9 bases of the junction unmatched. The sequencing sample was made of PBMCs. This clonotype was sampled from a man between 25 and 39 years old in good health and CMV-seronegative. The chain has TRBV25-1 and TRBJ2-7; TRBD2 matches at 8 bases. Here the CDR3 DNA reads TGTGCCAGCAGTGAAATTAGCGGGGCGGCTGGCGAGCAGTACTTC. The encoded protein is CASSEISGAAGEQYF.